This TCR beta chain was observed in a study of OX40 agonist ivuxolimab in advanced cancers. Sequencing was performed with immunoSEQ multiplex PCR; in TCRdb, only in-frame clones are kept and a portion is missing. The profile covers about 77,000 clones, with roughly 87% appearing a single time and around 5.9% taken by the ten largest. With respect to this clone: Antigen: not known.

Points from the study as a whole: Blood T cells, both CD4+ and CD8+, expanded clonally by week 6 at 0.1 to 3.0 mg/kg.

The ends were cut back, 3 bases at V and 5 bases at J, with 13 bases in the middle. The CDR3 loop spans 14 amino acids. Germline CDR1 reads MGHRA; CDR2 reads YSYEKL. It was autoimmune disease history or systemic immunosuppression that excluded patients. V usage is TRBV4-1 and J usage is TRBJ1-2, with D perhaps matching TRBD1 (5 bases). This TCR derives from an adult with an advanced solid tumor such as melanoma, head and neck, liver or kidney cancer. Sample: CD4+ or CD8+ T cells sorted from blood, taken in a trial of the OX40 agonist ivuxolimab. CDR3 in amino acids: CASSHRGAEYGYTF. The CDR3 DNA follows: TGCGCCAGCAGCCACCGGGGCGCAGAGTATGGCTACACCTTC.